What follows describes a single T cell receptor (beta chain). Its antigen specificity is not known. Base qualities are missing; no much larger clone stands one base away. The germline ends are 14 bases apart after V is trimmed by 7 bases and J by 6 bases. The CDR3 holds 13 amino acids from the cysteine to the phenylalanine. The only DNA kept is the CDR3, 39 bases in frame from the first base. CDR1 LGHDT and CDR2 YNNKEL were looked up in the germline V gene (reference sequence). The sample is drawn from a study of blood T cell repertoires in COVID-19 (dated by TCRdb to about 2020). Background on the whole study: Samples covering the acute and convalescent phases of COVID-19 were provided by collaborators in the United States, Italy and Spain. The prospective study material was composed of cDNA or gDNA derived from T cells, B-cell-depleted T cells, or PBMCs. The dataset comprised deeply sampled blood TCRbeta repertoires from subjects exposed to, actively infected with, or recovered from COVID-19. The repertoires were made available in a free public database intended to serve as a resource for research on the immune response to SARS-CoV-2. The samples were drawn from the first 160 participants of the ongoing ImmuneRACE study and from 1,254 subjects provided by 6 global collaborators. The sample metadata nearly always contained a de-identified subject ID, COVID-19 status, age in years and sex. HLA class I and class II types, where available, came from metadata supplied by the sample provider rather than from assay-based typing.

Whole blood was collected in K2EDTA tubes by collaborating institutions according to the institutions' own protocols. For TCRbeta analysis, collaborator samples were shipped as frozen whole blood, as isolated PBMCs, or as DNA extracted from either sample type. TCRbeta CDR3 regions were amplified from genomic DNA using the immunoSEQ Assay, a bias-controlled multiplex PCR. The source study handled its data this way. Nucleated cell counts per sample were estimated from amplification of reference gene primers within the assay. To quantify the absolute abundance of each unique TCRbeta CDR3 rearrangement, sequence reads were collapsed and filtered. For each sample, productive Simpson clonality was calculated as the square root of Simpson's diversity index over productive rearrangements. In its TCRdb copy, this immuneACCESS table keeps in-frame sequences only and misses some clones. Where compared with another copy, unresolved V genes explain less than half of these, and the others have no known cause. V and J calls and clone size are copied from that table; D and trimming were computed from the DNA. The sample table records approximately 410,000 clones; roughly 85% of these occur just once. Under 1.5% of the sample lies in the top ten.

Study-wide findings and limitations: Clinical and demographic metadata were provided uncurated, with the amount varying by source and participant.

The sequence derives from a woman aged 25 to 45 with active or convalescent COVID-19. The V and J segments used are TRBV3-1 (or the pseudogene TRBV3-2) and TRBJ2-3, and TRBD1 may be the D gene, going by 5 matching bases. The sequenced material came from peripheral blood. The DNA is as follows: TGTGCCAGCACTGACATGGGGCGGGATACGCAGTATTTT. Its translation is CASTDMGRDTQYF.